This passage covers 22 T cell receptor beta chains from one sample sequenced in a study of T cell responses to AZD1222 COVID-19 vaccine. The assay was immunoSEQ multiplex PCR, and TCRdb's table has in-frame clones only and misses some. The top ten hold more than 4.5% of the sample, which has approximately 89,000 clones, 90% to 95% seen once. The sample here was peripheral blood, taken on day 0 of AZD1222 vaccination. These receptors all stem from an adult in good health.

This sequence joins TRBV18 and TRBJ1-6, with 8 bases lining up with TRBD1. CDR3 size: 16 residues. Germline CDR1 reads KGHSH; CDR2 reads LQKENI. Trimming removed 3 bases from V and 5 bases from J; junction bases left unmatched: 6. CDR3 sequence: CASSPQGAPDNSPLHF. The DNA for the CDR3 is TGTGCCAGCTCACCTCAGGGGGCGCCGGATAATTCACCCCTCCACTTT. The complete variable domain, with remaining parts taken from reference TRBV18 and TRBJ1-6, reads NAGVMQNPRHLVRRRGQEARLRCSPMKGHSHVYWYRQLPEEGLKFMVYLQKENIIDESGMPKERFSAEFPKEGPSILRIQQVVRGDSAAYFCASSPQGAPDNSPLHFGNGTRLTVT.

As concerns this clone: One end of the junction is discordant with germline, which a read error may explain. CDR3 in amino acids: CASSPENSDEQYF. The DNA of the CDR3 is TGTGCCAGCTCACCAGAGAACTCCGACGAGCAGTACTTC. The rearrangement links TRBV18 to TRBJ2-7, with D unclear. Germline values: CDR1 KGHSH, CDR2 LQKENI. CDR3 length: 13 residues. Based on the CDR3 plus reference TRBV18 and TRBJ2-7, the full variable domain is NAGVMQNPRHLVRRRGQEARLRCSPMKGHSHVYWYRQLPEEGLKFMVYLQKENIIDESGMPKERFSAEFPKEGPSILRIQQVVRGDSAAYFCASSPENSDEQYFGPGTRLTVT.

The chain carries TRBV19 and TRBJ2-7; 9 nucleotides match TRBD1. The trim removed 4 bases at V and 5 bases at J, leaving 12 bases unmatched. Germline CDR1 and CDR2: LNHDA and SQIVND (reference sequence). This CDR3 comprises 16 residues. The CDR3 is CASSTSHGTGYHEQYF. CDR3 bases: TGTGCCAGTAGTACCAGTCACGGGACAGGGTACCACGAGCAGTACTTC. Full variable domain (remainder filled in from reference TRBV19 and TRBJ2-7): DGGITQSPKYLFRKEGQNVTLSCEQNLNHDAMYWYRQDPGQGLRLIYYSQIVNDFQKGDIAEGYSVSREKKESFPLTVTSAQKNPTAFYLCASSTSHGTGYHEQYFGPGTRLTVT.

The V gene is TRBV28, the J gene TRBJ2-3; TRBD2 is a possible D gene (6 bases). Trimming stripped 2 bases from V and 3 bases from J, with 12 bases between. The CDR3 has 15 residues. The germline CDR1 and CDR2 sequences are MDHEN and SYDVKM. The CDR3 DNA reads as TGTGCCAGCAGTTTACAGCGGGTGGAGACAGATACGCAGTATTTT. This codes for CASSLQRVETDTQYF.

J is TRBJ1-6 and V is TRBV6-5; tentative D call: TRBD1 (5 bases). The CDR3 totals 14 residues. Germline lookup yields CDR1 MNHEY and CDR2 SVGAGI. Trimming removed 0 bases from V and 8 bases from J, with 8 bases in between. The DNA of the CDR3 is TGTGCCAGCAGTTACTCGGGGGGTGATTCACCCCTCCACTTT. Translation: CASSYSGGDSPLHF.

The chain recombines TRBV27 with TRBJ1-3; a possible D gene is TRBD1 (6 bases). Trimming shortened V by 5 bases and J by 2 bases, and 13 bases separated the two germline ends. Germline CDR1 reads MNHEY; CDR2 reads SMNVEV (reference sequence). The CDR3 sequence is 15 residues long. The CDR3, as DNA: TGTGCCAGCAGTCAACAACAGGGAGCTGGAAACACCATATATTTT. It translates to CASSQQQGAGNTIYF.

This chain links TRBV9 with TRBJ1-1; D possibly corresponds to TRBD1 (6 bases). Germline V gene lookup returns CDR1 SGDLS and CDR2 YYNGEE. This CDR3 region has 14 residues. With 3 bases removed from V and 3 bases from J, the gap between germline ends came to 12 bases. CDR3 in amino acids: CASSEGGDYTEAFF. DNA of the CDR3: TGTGCCAGCAGCGAGGGGGGTGACTACACTGAAGCTTTCTTT.

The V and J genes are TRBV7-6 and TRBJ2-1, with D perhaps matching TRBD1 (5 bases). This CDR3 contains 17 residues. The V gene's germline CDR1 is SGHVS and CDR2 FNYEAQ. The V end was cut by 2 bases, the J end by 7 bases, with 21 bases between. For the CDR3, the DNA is TGTGCCAGCAGCTTAAGGTATCAGGGCCAAGACCCAAATGAGCAGTTCTTC. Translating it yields CASSLRYQGQDPNEQFF.

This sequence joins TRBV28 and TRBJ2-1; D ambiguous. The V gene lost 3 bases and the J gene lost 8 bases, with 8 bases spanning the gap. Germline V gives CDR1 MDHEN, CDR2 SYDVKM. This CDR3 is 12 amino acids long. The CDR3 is CASSLGLYEQFF. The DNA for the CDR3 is TGTGCCAGCAGTTTGGGCCTCTATGAGCAGTTCTTC.

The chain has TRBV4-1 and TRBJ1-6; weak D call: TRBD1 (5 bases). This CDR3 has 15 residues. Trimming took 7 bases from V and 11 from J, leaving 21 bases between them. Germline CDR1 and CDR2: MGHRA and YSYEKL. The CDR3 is CASTTQEVIRTPLHF. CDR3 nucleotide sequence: TGCGCCAGCACCACACAGGAGGTGATCAGGACACCCCTCCACTTT.

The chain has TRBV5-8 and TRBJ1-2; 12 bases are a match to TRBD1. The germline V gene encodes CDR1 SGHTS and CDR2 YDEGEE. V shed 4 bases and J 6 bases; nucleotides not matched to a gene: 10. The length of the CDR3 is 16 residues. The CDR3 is CASSDLRDRGRDGYTF. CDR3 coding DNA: TGTGCCAGCAGCGACCTACGGGACAGGGGGCGGGATGGCTACACCTTC.

CDR3 DNA sequence: TGCAGCGTTGAGTCGAGACTTGGTAGGACCCAGTACTTC. Encoded protein: CSVESRLGRTQYF. The V and J genes are TRBV29-1 and TRBJ2-5; D uncertain. The germline V gene encodes CDR1 SQVTM and CDR2 ANQGSEA. The CDR3 extends over 13 amino acids. V lost 3 bases and J 7 bases, leaving 15 bases between the germline ends. The variable domain in full, with the rest retrieved from reference TRBV29-1 and TRBJ2-5, is SAVISQKPSRDICQRGTSLTIQCQVDSQVTMMFWYRQQPGQSLTLIATANQGSEATYESGFVIDKFPISRPNLTFSTLTVSNMSPEDSSIYLCSVESRLGRTQYFGPGTRLLVL.

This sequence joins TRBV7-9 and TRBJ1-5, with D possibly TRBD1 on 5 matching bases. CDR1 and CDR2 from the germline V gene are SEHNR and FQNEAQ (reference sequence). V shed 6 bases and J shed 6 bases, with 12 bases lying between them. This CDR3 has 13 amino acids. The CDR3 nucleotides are TGTGCCAGCAGTCCTACGGGGGGTCAGCCCCAGCATTTT. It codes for CASSPTGGQPQHF.

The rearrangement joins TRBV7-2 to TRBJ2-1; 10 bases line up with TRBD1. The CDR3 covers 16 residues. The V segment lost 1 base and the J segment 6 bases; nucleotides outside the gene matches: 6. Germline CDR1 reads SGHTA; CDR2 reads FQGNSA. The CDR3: CASSLGRQGAFNEQFF. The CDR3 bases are TGTGCCAGCAGCTTAGGAAGACAGGGGGCCTTCAATGAGCAGTTCTTC.

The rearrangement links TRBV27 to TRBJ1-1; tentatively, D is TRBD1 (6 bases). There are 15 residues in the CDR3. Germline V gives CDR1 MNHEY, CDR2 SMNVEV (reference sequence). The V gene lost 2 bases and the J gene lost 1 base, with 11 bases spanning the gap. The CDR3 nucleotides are TGTGCCAGCAGTTTAGCCCCGACAGGGAACACTGAAGCTTTCTTT. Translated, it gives CASSLAPTGNTEAFF.

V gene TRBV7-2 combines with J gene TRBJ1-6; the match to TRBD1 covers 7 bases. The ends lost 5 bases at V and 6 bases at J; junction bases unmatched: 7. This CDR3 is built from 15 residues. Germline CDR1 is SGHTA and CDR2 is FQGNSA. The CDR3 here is CASSGRDSSNSPLHF. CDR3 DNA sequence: TGTGCCAGCAGCGGCCGGGACAGTTCTAATTCACCCCTCCACTTT. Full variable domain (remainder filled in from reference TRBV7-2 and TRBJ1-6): GAGVSQSPSNKVTEKGKDVELRCDPISGHTALYWYRQSLGQGLEFLIYFQGNSAPDKSGLPSDRFSAERTGGSVSTLTIQRTQQEDSAVYLCASSGRDSSNSPLHFGNGTRLTVT.

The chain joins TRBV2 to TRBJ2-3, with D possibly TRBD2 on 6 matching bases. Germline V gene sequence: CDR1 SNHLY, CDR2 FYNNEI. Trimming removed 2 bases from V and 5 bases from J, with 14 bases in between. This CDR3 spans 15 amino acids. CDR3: CASSEMAGWVDTQYF. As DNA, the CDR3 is TGTGCCAGCAGTGAAATGGCGGGATGGGTAGATACGCAGTATTTT.

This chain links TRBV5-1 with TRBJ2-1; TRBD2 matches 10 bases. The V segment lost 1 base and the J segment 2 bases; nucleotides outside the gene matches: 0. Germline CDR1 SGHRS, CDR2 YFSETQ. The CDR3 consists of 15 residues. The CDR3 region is CASSLTSGTYNEQFF. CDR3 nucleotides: TGCGCCAGCAGCTTGACTAGCGGGACCTACAATGAGCAGTTCTTC.

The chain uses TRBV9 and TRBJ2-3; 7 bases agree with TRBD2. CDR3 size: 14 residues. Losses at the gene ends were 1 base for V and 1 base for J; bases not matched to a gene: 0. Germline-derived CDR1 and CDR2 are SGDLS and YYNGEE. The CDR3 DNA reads TGTGCCAGCAGCGTAACTAGCGGCACAGATACGCAGTATTTT. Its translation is CASSVTSGTDTQYF. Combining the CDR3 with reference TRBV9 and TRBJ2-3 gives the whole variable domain DSGVTQTPKHLITATGQRVTLRCSPRSGDLSVYWYQQSLDQGLQFLIQYYNGEERAKGNILERFSAQQFPDLHSELNLSSLELGDSALYFCASSVTSGTDTQYFGPGTRLTVL.

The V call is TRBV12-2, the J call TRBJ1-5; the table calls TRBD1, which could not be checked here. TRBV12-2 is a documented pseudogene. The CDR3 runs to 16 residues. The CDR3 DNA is TGTGCAAGTCGCTTGGCCAGGGGGCGGAGGCATCAGCCCCAGCATTTT. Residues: CASRLARGRRHQPQHF.

CDR3 region: CASSIDQGDGYTF. The DNA for the CDR3 is TGTGCCAGTAGTATAGACCAAGGGGATGGCTACACCTTC. V is TRBV19 and J is TRBJ1-2; possible D gene TRBD1, 5 bases. The CDR3 is 13 amino acids. Germline V gene data show CDR1 as LNHDA and CDR2 as SQIVND (reference sequence). The V end was cut by 0 bases, the J end by 6 bases, with 8 bases between. Combining the CDR3 with reference TRBV19 and TRBJ1-2 gives the whole variable domain DGGITQSPKYLFRKEGQNVTLSCEQNLNHDAMYWYRQDPGQGLRLIYYSQIVNDFQKGDIAEGYSVSREKKESFPLTVTSAQKNPTAFYLCASSIDQGDGYTFGSGTRLTVV.

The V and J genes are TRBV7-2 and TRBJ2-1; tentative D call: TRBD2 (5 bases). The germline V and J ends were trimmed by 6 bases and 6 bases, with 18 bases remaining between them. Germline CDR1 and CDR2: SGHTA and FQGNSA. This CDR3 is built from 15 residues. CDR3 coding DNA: TGTGCCAGCAGGCCTACGGGGAATAGCTTCAATGAGCAGTTCTTC. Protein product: CASRPTGNSFNEQFF.